Each of the 27 T cell receptor beta chains below was sequenced from the same sample in a study of blood T cell repertoires in COVID-19. Sequencing used immunoSEQ multiplex PCR; TCRdb keeps in-frame clones, though not all of them. The sample consists of around 300,000 clones, around 87% of them appearing once. Sequencing used peripheral blood. These receptors were collected from a middle-aged woman with COVID-19, enrolled during active disease.

The rearrangement joins TRBV29-1 to TRBJ2-7; 8 nucleotides match TRBD1. V lost 4 bases and J lost 2; bases outside the gene matches: 7. Germline CDR1 SQVTM, CDR2 ANQGSEA. The CDR3 extends over 14 amino acids. CDR3: CSVVLDRAPYEQYF. DNA for the CDR3: TGCAGCGTTGTCCTGGACAGGGCACCCTACGAGCAGTACTTC.

The CDR3 DNA sequence: TGCGCCAGCAGCTTTAATCCAGGGAGGGACACTGAAGCTTTCTTT. Its translation is CASSFNPGRDTEAFF. The chain employs TRBV5-1 and TRBJ1-1; D perhaps matches TRBD1 (5 bases). CDR3 length equals 15 residues. Germline assignment: CDR1 SGHRS and CDR2 YFSETQ. The V gene lost 2 bases and the J gene lost 3 bases, with 14 bases spanning the gap.

This sequence joins TRBV27 and TRBJ2-7; TRBD1 might be the D (6 bases). CDR1 is MNHEY, CDR2 SMNVEV, per germline (reference sequence). This CDR3 has 15 residues. The V gene lost 0 bases and the J gene lost 5 bases, with 14 bases spanning the gap. CDR3 in amino acids: CASSLSPGKGDEQYF. CDR3 coding DNA: TGTGCCAGCAGTTTATCCCCAGGGAAGGGGGACGAGCAGTACTTC.

The chain links TRBV18 to TRBJ1-3; tentatively, D is TRBD1 (6 bases). V was clipped by 1 base and J by 2 bases, with 12 bases between them. Germline V gene lookup returns CDR1 KGHSH and CDR2 LQKENI. CDR3 length: 16 residues. The CDR3 DNA follows: TGTGCCAGCTCACCACAACAGGGTCAGACTGGAAACACCATATATTTT. It translates to CASSPQQGQTGNTIYF.

The chain is built from TRBV3-1 (or the pseudogene TRBV3-2) and TRBJ2-5; the match to TRBD2 covers 13 bases. V lost 2 bases to trimming and J lost 3 bases; unmatched junction nucleotides: 3. Looked up from germline, CDR1 is LGHDT and CDR2 is YNNKEL (reference sequence). This CDR3 comprises 16 residues. The DNA for the CDR3 is TGTGCCAGCAGCCAAACGACTAGCGGGGGGAAAGAGACCCAGTACTTC. Protein: CASSQTTSGGKETQYF.

The V gene is TRBV19, the J gene TRBJ1-5; D may be TRBD1 (5 bases). The V gene lost 3 bases and the J gene lost 6 bases, with 15 bases spanning the gap. This CDR3 is 15 amino acids long. Germline V lookup: CDR1 LNHDA, CDR2 SQIVND (reference sequence). For the CDR3, the DNA is TGTGCCAGTAGTATTAGCGGGGGAGATGGTCAGCCCCAGCATTTT. Its translation: CASSISGGDGQPQHF.

The chain links TRBV18 to TRBJ1-3; 8 bases align to TRBD1. V lost 1 base and J lost 2; bases outside the gene matches: 1. CDR1 and CDR2 from the germline V gene are KGHSH and LQKENI. The CDR3 runs to 15 residues. The DNA for the CDR3 is TGTGCCAGCTCACCACGACAGGGGACTGGAAACACCATATATTTT. This codes for CASSPRQGTGNTIYF.

In its sample, this clone was seen a few times. This rearrangement joins TRBV5-1 to TRBJ1-5; 8 bases match TRBD1. V gave up 4 bases and J gave up 0 bases; unmatched junction bases: 12. CDR3 length equals 18 residues. From germline, CDR1 is SGHRS and CDR2 YFSETQ. The CDR3: CASSLYPGTGPSNQPQHF. CDR3 coding DNA: TGCGCCAGCAGCCTCTACCCCGGGACAGGCCCTAGCAATCAGCCCCAGCATTTT.

The chain carries TRBV30 and TRBJ2-2, with a tentative D call TRBD2 (5 bases). The V end was cut by 2 bases, the J end by 6 bases, with 10 bases between. Germline V gene data show CDR1 as GTSNPN and CDR2 as SVGIG (reference sequence). The CDR3 contains 13 residues. This CDR3 is CAWSRAGAGELFF. DNA of the CDR3: TGTGCCTGGAGTAGGGCCGGGGCCGGGGAGCTGTTTTTT.

V gene TRBV6-5 combines with J gene TRBJ1-5; D gene uncertain. Trimming cost V 6 bases and J 1 base, with 13 bases left between them. From germline, CDR1 is MNHEY and CDR2 SVGAGI. This CDR3 has 15 amino acids. The CDR3 DNA sequence: TGTGCCAGCAGAATTGGGAGCACAAGCAATCAGCCCCAGCATTTT. Translated, it gives CASRIGSTSNQPQHF.

In this sample, this clone turned up once. At one of its ends the junction is not consistent with the germline gene, which may arise from a read error. V usage is TRBV7-3 and J usage is TRBJ2-7; tentative D call: TRBD2 (6 bases). Per the germline V gene, CDR1 is SGHTA and CDR2 is FQGTGA. This CDR3 spans 13 amino acids. Here the CDR3 reads CASSPPGGTVQVF. For the CDR3, the DNA is TGTGCCAGCAGCCCCCCGGGCGGGACGGTTCAGGTCTTC.

This chain uses TRBV28 with TRBJ2-2; 8 bases line up with TRBD1. The CDR3 spans 14 residues. Trimming at V came to 4 bases and at J to 5 bases, leaving 3 bases not matched to a gene. Germline CDR1 reads MDHEN; CDR2 reads SYDVKM. CDR3 bases: TGTGCCAGCAGTTCAGGACAGGGAACCGGGGAGCTGTTTTTT. This gives the protein CASSSGQGTGELFF. Variable domain in full (rest from reference TRBV28 and TRBJ2-2): DVKVTQSSRYLVKRTGEKVFLECVQDMDHENMFWYRQDPGLGLRLIYFSYDVKMKEKGDIPEGYSVSREKKERFSLILESASTNQTSMYLCASSSGQGTGELFFGEGSRLTVL.

The chain uses TRBV7-2 and TRBJ2-3; 8 positions match TRBD1. This CDR3 comprises 16 residues. Germline V CDR1 and CDR2: SGHTA, FQGNSA. V shed 2 bases, J shed 0 bases, and the junction held 4 bases outside the gene matches. CDR3 nucleotide sequence: TGTGCCAGCAGCTTACGGACAGGGCTTAGCACAGATACGCAGTATTTT. Its translation: CASSLRTGLSTDTQYF.

V gene TRBV6-2 or TRBV6-3 combines with J gene TRBJ2-7, with 7 nucleotides matching TRBD1. CDR1 MNHEY and CDR2 SVGEGT come from the germline V gene. The junction had 9 bases not matched to a gene; V was cut back by 6 bases and J by 4 bases. CDR3 length: 14 amino acids. The CDR3 nucleotides are TGTGCCAGCAGCCCGGGACAGCCGCCTTACGAGCAGTACTTC. Protein sequence: CASSPGQPPYEQYF.

This chain's CDR3 is CAWSVAGILYEQYF. The CDR3 nucleotides read TGTGCCTGGAGTGTAGCGGGGATCCTATACGAGCAGTACTTC. V and J are TRBV30 and TRBJ2-7; 7 bases are shared with TRBD2. The CDR3 runs to 14 residues. The V gene's germline CDR1 is GTSNPN and CDR2 SVGIG (reference sequence). V lost 0 bases, J lost 4 bases, and 6 bases stayed unmatched.

The V call is TRBV18, the J call TRBJ1-1, with D perhaps matching TRBD1 (5 bases). From germline, CDR1 is KGHSH and CDR2 LQKENI. Trimming stripped 1 base from V and 6 bases from J, with 12 bases between. The CDR3 is 14 amino acids. CDR3 bases: TGTGCCAGCTCACCACGGGCCGAACAGGCTGAAGCTTTCTTT. Protein product: CASSPRAEQAEAFF.

The rearrangement uses TRBV7-3 and TRBJ1-5; possibly TRBD1 for D (5 bases). Germline V gives CDR1 SGHTA, CDR2 FQGTGA. The V end lost 8 bases, the J end lost 7 bases, and 15 bases lay between the germline ends. CDR3 length: 13 amino acids. CDR3 residues: CASAFQEGQPQHF. CDR3 bases: TGTGCCAGCGCCTTTCAGGAGGGGCAGCCCCAGCATTTT.

The rearrangement uses TRBV7-9 and TRBJ2-5; D uncertain. CDR3 size: 12 residues. Deletions cut 8 bases from V and 5 bases from J, with 12 bases between. In germline, CDR1 is SEHNR, CDR2 FQNEAQ (reference sequence). The CDR3 sequence: CASATGIETQYF. The CDR3, as DNA: TGTGCCAGCGCTACTGGTATCGAGACCCAGTACTTC.

The chain has TRBV7-3 and TRBJ2-2; D perhaps matches TRBD1 (6 bases). Germline V lookup: CDR1 SGHTA, CDR2 FQGTGA. The CDR3 totals 14 residues. V lost 5 bases and J lost 9, with 16 bases in between. CDR3 bases: TGTGCCAGCAGCCGCGCAGGGGACGTCAGGGAGCTGTTTTTT. Its translation: CASSRAGDVRELFF.

The rearrangement uses TRBV5-4 and TRBJ2-1; 8 nucleotides match TRBD2. Looked up from germline, CDR1 is SGHNT and CDR2 is YYREEE (reference sequence). The CDR3 spans 15 residues. V shed 4 bases and J 4 bases; nucleotides not matched to a gene: 7. CDR3 DNA sequence: TGTGCCAGCAGCCCATTAGCGGGGTCATACAATGAGCAGTTCTTC. It codes for CASSPLAGSYNEQFF.

The gene calls are TRBV19 and TRBJ2-1; 9 bases are shared with TRBD1. J was trimmed by 8 bases and V by 1 base; bases with no gene match: 9. CDR3 size: 16 residues. Looked up from germline, CDR1 is LNHDA and CDR2 is SQIVND (reference sequence). The CDR3 DNA sequence: TGTGCCAGTAGTATAGGTTGGACAGGGGCCGCGGATGAGCAGTTCTTC. This sequence encodes CASSIGWTGAADEQFF.

CDR3 loop: CASSPIAGNTEAFF. CDR3 nucleotide sequence: TGTGCCAGCAGCCCAATCGCGGGGAACACTGAAGCTTTCTTT. The gene calls are TRBV7-2 and TRBJ1-1; no definite D call. This CDR3 is built from 14 residues. Trimming stripped 5 bases from V and 1 base from J, with 11 bases between. CDR1 and CDR2 (germline): SGHTA, FQGNSA.

The chain employs TRBV19 and TRBJ2-7, with a possible D match to TRBD1 (8 bases). In germline, CDR1 is LNHDA, CDR2 SQIVND (reference sequence). Trimming removed 5 bases from V and 7 bases from J, with 21 bases in between. The CDR3 extends over 15 amino acids. CDR3 region: CASSRQGRGTGEQYF. The CDR3, as DNA: TGTGCCAGTAGTCGACAGGGGAGGGGGACCGGGGAGCAGTACTTC. The whole variable domain, remainder taken from reference TRBV19 and TRBJ2-7, is DGGITQSPKYLFRKEGQNVTLSCEQNLNHDAMYWYRQDPGQGLRLIYYSQIVNDFQKGDIAEGYSVSREKKESFPLTVTSAQKNPTAFYLCASSRQGRGTGEQYFGPGTRLTVT.

The rearrangement uses TRBV18 and TRBJ2-7; 10 nucleotides align to TRBD2. V shed 4 bases, J shed 3 bases, and the junction held 6 bases outside the gene matches. Germline CDR1 reads KGHSH; CDR2 reads LQKENI. The CDR3 runs 15 residues. The CDR3 nucleotides read TGTGCCAGCTCACTCAAGCGGGGGGGCCGCTACGAGCAGTACTTC. It specifies CASSLKRGGRYEQYF.

The rearrangement uses TRBV6-5 and TRBJ1-2, with TRBD1 matching 9 bases. The CDR3 is 13 amino acids. CDR1 is MNHEY, CDR2 SVGAGI, per germline. Trimming took 10 bases from V and 5 from J; bases not matched to a gene: 8. The chain's CDR3 is CATSLGQGYGYTF. CDR3 DNA: TGTGCCACTTCCCTGGGACAGGGTTATGGCTACACCTTC.

The chain links TRBV7-2 to TRBJ2-3; 8 bases line up with TRBD1. CDR1 SGHTA and CDR2 FQGNSA come from the germline V gene. With 4 bases clipped from V and 4 bases from J, the junction kept 7 bases outside the gene matches. CDR3 length equals 15 residues. The CDR3 sequence is CASSSQGANSDTQYF. CDR3 in DNA: TGTGCCAGCAGCTCCCAGGGGGCTAACTCAGATACGCAGTATTTT.

The chain employs TRBV28 and TRBJ2-1; 7 bases are shared with TRBD2. J was trimmed by 10 bases and V by 1 base; bases with no gene match: 7. The length of the CDR3 is 14 residues. The germline V gene has CDR1 MDHEN and CDR2 SYDVKM. The CDR3 loop is CASSLYTLAAEQFF. The CDR3 nucleotides are TGTGCCAGCAGTTTATATACGCTAGCGGCAGAGCAGTTCTTC.